The rows below give T cell receptor beta chains drawn from one sample of a study of blood T cell repertoires in COVID-19. Clones were sequenced by immunoSEQ multiplex PCR, and TCRdb holds only the in-frame ones, with some missing. The sample includes over 150,000 clones, 80% to 90% of them seen just once. Sequencing was performed on peripheral blood. These receptors were collected from a man between 50 and 59 years old with active or convalescent COVID-19. Both conserved end residues are part of each CDR3. D genes are given only for firm matches. Some rows have no size entry. The others give once, few or many, or a class for an expanded clone.

j_gene | d_gene | v_gene | abundance | CDR3aa | CDR3nt
TRBJ1-6 | - | TRBV6-2/TRBV6-3 | - | CASSYVEGNSPLHF | TGTGCCAGCAGTTACGTGGAGGGGAATTCACCCCTCCACTTT
TRBJ2-1 | TRBD1 | TRBV5-4 | once | CASWDRQGNEQFF | TGTGCCAGCTGGGACAGGCAGGGCAATGAGCAGTTCTTC
TRBJ1-6 | - | TRBV19 | - | CASSLGQTNSPLHF | TGTGCCAGTTCTCTCGGACAGACGAATTCACCCCTCCACTTT
TRBJ1-1 | - | TRBV19 | - | CASSSQEGYTEAFF | TGTGCCAGTAGTAGTCAGGAGGGATACACTGAAGCTTTCTTT
TRBJ2-2 | - | TRBV11-2 | - | CASSSIGVGQLNTGELFF | TGTGCCAGCAGCTCGATTGGGGTCGGACAGCTCAACACCGGGGAGCTGTTTTTT
TRBJ2-7 | TRBD2 | TRBV7-2 | - | CASSLQSSGHSYEQYF | TGTGCCAGCAGCTTACAATCTAGCGGCCACTCCTACGAGCAGTACTTC
TRBJ1-1 | - | TRBV5-1 | few | CASSLGSQGNTEAFF | TGCGCCAGCAGCTTGGGTTCACAGGGGAACACTGAAGCTTTCTTT
TRBJ1-2 | TRBD1 | TRBV7-9 | - | CASSLAGQLDGYTF | TGTGCCAGCAGCTTAGCGGGACAGCTCGATGGCTACACCTTC
TRBJ1-3 | - | TRBV11-2 | - | CASSLVAFSGNTIYF | TGTGCCAGCAGCTTAGTGGCTTTCTCTGGAAACACCATATATTTT
TRBJ1-2 | - | TRBV9 | - | CASRRDYGYTF | TGTGCCAGCAGGAGGGACTATGGCTACACCTTC
TRBJ1-1 | - | TRBV3-1/TRBV3-2 | - | CASSQDTQGLTFF | TGTGCCAGCAGCCAAGACACCCAGGGGTTAACTTTCTTT
TRBJ1-1 | - | TRBV5-6 | - | CASSFTYGTEAFF | TGTGCCAGCAGCTTCACGTACGGCACTGAAGCTTTCTTT
TRBJ2-7 | - | TRBV2 | few | CASNKVVGGGEQYF | TGTGCCAGCAATAAGGTAGTGGGTGGAGGCGAGCAGTACTTC
TRBJ2-1 | TRBD2 | TRBV7-2 | - | CASSLSSGGYNEQFF | TGTGCCAGCAGCTTATCTAGCGGGGGTTACAATGAGCAGTTCTTC
TRBJ2-7 | TRBD2 | TRBV5-1 | - | CASSLELGLAGGQYF | TGCGCCAGCAGCTTGGAATTGGGACTAGCGGGAGGGCAGTACTTC
TRBJ2-2 | - | TRBV6-6 | few | CASSINSYTGELFF | TGTGCCAGCAGTATCAACAGCTACACCGGGGAGCTGTTTTTT
TRBJ2-1 | TRBD2 | TRBV20-1 | - | CSASEEGGQNEQFF | TGCAGTGCTAGTGAAGAGGGAGGGCAGAATGAGCAGTTCTTC
TRBJ2-2 | - | TRBV27 | - | CASGTQSGRTTTGELFF | TGTGCCAGCGGAACCCAGAGCGGAAGGACTACCACCGGGGAGCTGTTTTTT
TRBJ2-1 | TRBD2 | TRBV13 | - | CASSPQLAGTYNEQFF | TGTGCCAGCAGCCCACAACTAGCGGGGACTTACAATGAGCAGTTCTTC
TRBJ2-5 | TRBD1 | TRBV5-4 | - | CASSPWTGEGETQYF | TGTGCCAGCAGCCCATGGACAGGGGAGGGAGAGACCCAGTACTTC
TRBJ2-2 | - | TRBV6-2/TRBV6-3 | - | CASSHGGTGTGELFF | TGTGCCAGCAGCCACGGGGGTACGGGCACCGGGGAGCTGTTTTTT
TRBJ1-1 | - | TRBV7-2 | - | CASSWGGSTEAFF | TGTGCCAGCAGCTGGGGGGGTTCAACTGAAGCTTTCTTT